The following is a T cell receptor beta chain sequence with its context. What it recognizes is unknown. This sample was included in a study of T cell responses to AZD1222 COVID-19 vaccine. Study summary: Both about-4-week and about-12-week second-dose recipients were combined.

Profiled with immunoSEQ multiplex PCR; TCRdb holds only in-frame clones, not every one. Of about 200,000 clones listed, approximately 92% were seen once; the top ten hold 1% to 1.5%. Broader study findings: Only after the peak T cell response were repertoires sampled. When two AZD1222 doses had been given, Spike-specific TCR breadth and depth rose.

The CDR3 covers 16 residues. Germline CDR1 SGHVS, CDR2 FQNEAQ. V dropped 5 bases and J dropped 11 bases, with 24 bases sitting between them. This chain joins TRBV7-8 and TRBJ1-4, with D possibly being TRBD1 (5 bases). Sequenced here: peripheral blood, sampled on day 0 of AZD1222 vaccination. The receptor was isolated from an adult in good health. CDR3 loop: CASSHEAQPSAGKLFF. CDR3 bases: TGTGCCAGCAGCCATGAGGCCCAACCCTCGGCAGGGAAACTGTTTTTT.